This paragraph covers one TCR beta chain sequence. Per germline, CDR1 SGHRS and CDR2 YFSETQ. The germline V and J ends were trimmed by 0 bases and 7 bases, with 13 bases remaining between them. This CDR3 spans 14 amino acids. TCRdb independently ran MiXCR on the 5' RACE reads; one entry per CDR3 protein. The data contain about 190,000 distinct CDR3 sequences, about a sixth of them seen just once; the ten biggest clones take up 2.4%. The data were obtained in a study of T-cell memory formation after mild COVID-19. The chain couples TRBV5-1 to TRBJ1-2; D is unresolved. The receptor was derived from an adult woman who had mild COVID-19 (a few samples of this study predate the infection). Cell type and time point are not known. The specimen sequenced was PBMCs or a T cell subset sorted from them (not recorded which). CDR3 sequence (DNA): TGCGCCAGCAGCTTGGCGGACTCCAGAGGTGGCTACACCTTC. Its protein product is CASSLADSRGGYTF.